Listed below are T cell receptor beta chains from one sample, sequenced in a study of cytomegalovirus exposure and HLA in healthy donors. Assay: immunoSEQ multiplex PCR; the TCRdb copy retains only in-frame clones and omits some. The sample includes 110,000 to 150,000 clones, 75% to 90% of them seen just once. The sequencing sample was made of PBMCs. These receptors were obtained from a young woman in good health and CMV-seropositive. Each CDR3 is given with its conserved first and last residue. Each record gives: V gene, D gene, J gene, CDR3 protein. The D gene is left open where the match is weak.

>TRBV7-3|-|TRBJ2-1
CASSLAGSSYNEQFF
>TRBV19|-|TRBJ1-1
CASSRQGRTEAFF
>TRBV9|-|TRBJ2-6
CASSSPLWGHESLSGANVLTF
>TRBV6-5|TRBD1|TRBJ2-7
CASSQTGVIHEQYF
>TRBV2|-|TRBJ2-3
CASYSADTQYF
>TRBV5-1|TRBD2|TRBJ2-5
CASRVAGSGLETQYF
>TRBV5-1|TRBD2|TRBJ2-4
CASSLAGLAGSAKNIQYF
>TRBV4-1|-|TRBJ2-7
CASSLSGSLTYEQYF
>TRBV7-8|-|TRBJ1-1
CASSLRLNTEAFF
>TRBV6-5|-|TRBJ1-4
CASSLARGNGNEKLFF
>TRBV13|TRBD1|TRBJ1-2
CASSQGQFYWGGYTF
>TRBV2|TRBD1|TRBJ1-4
CASSEGAGGKEKLFF
>TRBV5-1|TRBD2|TRBJ2-2
CASSGREGNTGELFF
>TRBV4-1|TRBD1|TRBJ2-1
CASSQATGDPYNEQFF
>TRBV10-2|TRBD1|TRBJ2-6
CASSKRDRVISGANVLTF
>TRBV18|-|TRBJ2-1
CASSPPLFDNEQFF
>TRBV5-1|TRBD1|TRBJ1-2
CASSLSGQGEGYTF
>TRBV10-3|-|TRBJ2-5
CAIRPGLSQETQYF
>TRBV5-1|TRBD2|TRBJ2-2
CASSWRGSGELFF
>TRBV4-1|-|TRBJ2-2
CASSRQTGTRTGELFF
>TRBV11-2|TRBD1|TRBJ2-3
CASSLVGTGWADTQYF
>TRBV4-1|TRBD2|TRBJ2-2
CASSQQTGTSGRDTGELFF
>TRBV11-2|TRBD1|TRBJ1-2
CASSLDHSTGDSPGYTF
>TRBV28|-|TRBJ1-1
CASSLTGGNTEAFF
>TRBV6-1|TRBD2|TRBJ2-7
CASSGGVAYEQYF
>TRBV27|TRBD1|TRBJ2-2
CASRTGLTGELFF
>TRBV2|-|TRBJ1-6
CASTGTQGNSPLHF
>TRBV7-3|-|TRBJ2-1
CASAWGGSSYNEQFF
>TRBV5-6|-|TRBJ2-7
CASSLGWQGPHHF
>TRBV28|-|TRBJ2-7
CASSLGGNYYEQYF
>TRBV7-2|TRBD2|TRBJ2-7
CASSLDPSGRAGDEQYF
>TRBV21-1|-|TRBJ2-7
CARRPVGGSSYEQYF
>TRBV6-1|TRBD1|TRBJ2-7
CASSEGYRGYEQYF
>TRBV7-7|TRBD2|TRBJ2-1
CASSETSGGVVNEQFF
>TRBV2|-|TRBJ2-1
CASRRGGGHREFF
>TRBV2|-|TRBJ1-2
CASRVTGGYTF
>TRBV6-1|-|TRBJ2-5
CASSAAGWMETQYF